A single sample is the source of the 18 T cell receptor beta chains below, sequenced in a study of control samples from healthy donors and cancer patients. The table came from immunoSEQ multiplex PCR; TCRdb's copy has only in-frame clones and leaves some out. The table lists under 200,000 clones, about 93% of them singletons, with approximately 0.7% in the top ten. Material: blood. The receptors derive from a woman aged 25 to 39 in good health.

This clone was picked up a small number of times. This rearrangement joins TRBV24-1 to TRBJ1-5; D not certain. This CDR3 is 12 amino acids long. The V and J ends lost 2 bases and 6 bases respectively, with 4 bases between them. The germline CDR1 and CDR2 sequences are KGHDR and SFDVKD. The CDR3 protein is CATSDSGQPQHF. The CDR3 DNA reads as TGTGCCACCAGTGATTCCGGTCAGCCCCAGCATTTT.

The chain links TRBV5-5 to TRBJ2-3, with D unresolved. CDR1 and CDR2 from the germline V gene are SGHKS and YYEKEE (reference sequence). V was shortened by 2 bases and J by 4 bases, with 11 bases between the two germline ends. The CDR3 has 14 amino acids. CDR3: CASSLGRSADTQYF. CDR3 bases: TGTGCCAGCAGCTTAGGCCGCTCGGCAGATACGCAGTATTTT.

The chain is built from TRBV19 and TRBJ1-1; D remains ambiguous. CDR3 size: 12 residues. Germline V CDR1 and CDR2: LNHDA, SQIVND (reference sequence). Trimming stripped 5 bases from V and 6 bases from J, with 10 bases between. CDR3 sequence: CASSPGVSEAFF. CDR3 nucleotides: TGTGCCAGTAGTCCGGGAGTCTCTGAAGCTTTCTTT.

CDR3 sequence: CASSLPLLAGTYNEQFF. DNA for the CDR3: TGTGCCAGCAGCCTACCTCTTCTAGCGGGGACCTACAATGAGCAGTTCTTC. The chain is built from TRBV7-9 and TRBJ2-1; 9 positions match TRBD2. With V trimmed by 5 bases and J by 2 bases, 10 bases remained unmatched. The CDR3 contains 17 residues. The germline V gene has CDR1 SEHNR and CDR2 FQNEAQ (reference sequence).

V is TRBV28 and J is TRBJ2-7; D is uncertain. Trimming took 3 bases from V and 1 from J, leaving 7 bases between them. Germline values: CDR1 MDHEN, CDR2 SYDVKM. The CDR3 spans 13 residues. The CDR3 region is CASSFTASYEQYF. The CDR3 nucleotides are TGTGCCAGCAGTTTTACGGCATCCTACGAGCAGTACTTC.

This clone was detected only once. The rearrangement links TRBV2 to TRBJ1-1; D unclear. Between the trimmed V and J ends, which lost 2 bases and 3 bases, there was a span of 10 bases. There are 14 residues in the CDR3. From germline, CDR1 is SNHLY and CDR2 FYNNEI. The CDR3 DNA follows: TGTGCCAGCAGTGAAATGTGGGGAGACACTGAAGCTTTCTTT. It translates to CASSEMWGDTEAFF.

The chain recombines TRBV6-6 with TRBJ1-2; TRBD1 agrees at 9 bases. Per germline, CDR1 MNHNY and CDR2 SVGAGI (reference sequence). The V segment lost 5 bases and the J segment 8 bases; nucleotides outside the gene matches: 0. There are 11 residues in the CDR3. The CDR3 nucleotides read TGTGCCAGCAGTACAGGGGGCGGCTACACCTTC. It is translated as CASSTGGGYTF.

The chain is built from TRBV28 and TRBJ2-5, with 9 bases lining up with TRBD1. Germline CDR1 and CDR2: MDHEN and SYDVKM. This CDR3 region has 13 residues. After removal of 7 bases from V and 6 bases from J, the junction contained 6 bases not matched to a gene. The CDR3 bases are TGTGCCAGCAACACGGACAGGGGAAAGACCCAGTACTTC. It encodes CASNTDRGKTQYF.

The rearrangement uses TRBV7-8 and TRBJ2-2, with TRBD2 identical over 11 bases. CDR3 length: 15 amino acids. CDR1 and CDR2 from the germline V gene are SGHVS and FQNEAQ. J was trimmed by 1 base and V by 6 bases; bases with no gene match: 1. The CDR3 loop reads CASRGLAENTGELFF. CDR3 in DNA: TGTGCCAGCAGGGGACTAGCGGAGAACACCGGGGAGCTGTTTTTT.

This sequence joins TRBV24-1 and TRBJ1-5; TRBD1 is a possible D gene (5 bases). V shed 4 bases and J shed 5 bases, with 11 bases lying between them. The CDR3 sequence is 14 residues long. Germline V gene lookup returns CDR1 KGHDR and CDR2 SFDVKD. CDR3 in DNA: TGTGCCACCAGTGAGGGGACGGGTGATCAGCCCCAGCATTTT. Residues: CATSEGTGDQPQHF.

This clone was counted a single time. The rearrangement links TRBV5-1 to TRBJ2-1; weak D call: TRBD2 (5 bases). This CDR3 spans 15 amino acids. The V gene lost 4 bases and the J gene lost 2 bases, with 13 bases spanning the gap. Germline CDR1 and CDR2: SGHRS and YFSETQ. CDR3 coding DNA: TGCGCCAGCAGCGTAACGGGGATCGCCTACAATGAGCAGTTCTTC. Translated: CASSVTGIAYNEQFF.

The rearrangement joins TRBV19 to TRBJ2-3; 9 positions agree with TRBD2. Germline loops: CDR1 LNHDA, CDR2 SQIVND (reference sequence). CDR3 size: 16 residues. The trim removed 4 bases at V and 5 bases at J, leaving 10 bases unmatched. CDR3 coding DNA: TGTGCCAGTAGTAGAACGAGCGGGAGGTTAGGAGATACGCAGTATTTT. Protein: CASSRTSGRLGDTQYF. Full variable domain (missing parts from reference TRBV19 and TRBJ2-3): DGGITQSPKYLFRKEGQNVTLSCEQNLNHDAMYWYRQDPGQGLRLIYYSQIVNDFQKGDIAEGYSVSREKKESFPLTVTSAQKNPTAFYLCASSRTSGRLGDTQYFGPGTRLTVL.

CDR3 sequence (DNA): TGTGCCAGCAGCTTTCGGGCTAGCGGGAGTTTCAATGAGCAGTTCTTC. This encodes CASSFRASGSFNEQFF. V and J are TRBV7-8 and TRBJ2-1, with 10 nucleotides matching TRBD2. The V segment lost 3 bases and the J segment 6 bases; nucleotides outside the gene matches: 8. Looked up from germline, CDR1 is SGHVS and CDR2 is FQNEAQ. The CDR3 is made up of 16 amino acids.

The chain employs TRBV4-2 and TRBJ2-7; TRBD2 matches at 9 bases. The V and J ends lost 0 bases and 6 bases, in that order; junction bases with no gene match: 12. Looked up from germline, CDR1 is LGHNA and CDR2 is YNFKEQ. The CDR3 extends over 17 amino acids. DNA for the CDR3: TGTGCCAGCAGCCAAGAACCTCCCGGCGGGAGGGCTCTCGAGCAGTACTTC. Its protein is CASSQEPPGGRALEQYF.

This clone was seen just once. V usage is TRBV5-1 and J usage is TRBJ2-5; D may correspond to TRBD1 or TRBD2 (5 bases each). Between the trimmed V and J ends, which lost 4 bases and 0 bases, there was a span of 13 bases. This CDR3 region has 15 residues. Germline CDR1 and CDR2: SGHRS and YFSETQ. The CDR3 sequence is CASSELMGDQETQYF. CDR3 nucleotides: TGCGCCAGCAGCGAGCTGATGGGGGACCAAGAGACCCAGTACTTC.

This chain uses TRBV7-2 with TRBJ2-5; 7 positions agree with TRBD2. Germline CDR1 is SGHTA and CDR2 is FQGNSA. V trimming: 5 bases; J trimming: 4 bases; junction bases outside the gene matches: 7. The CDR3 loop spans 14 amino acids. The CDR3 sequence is CASSPMGGGETQYF. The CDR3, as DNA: TGTGCCAGCAGCCCCATGGGGGGGGGAGAGACCCAGTACTTC.

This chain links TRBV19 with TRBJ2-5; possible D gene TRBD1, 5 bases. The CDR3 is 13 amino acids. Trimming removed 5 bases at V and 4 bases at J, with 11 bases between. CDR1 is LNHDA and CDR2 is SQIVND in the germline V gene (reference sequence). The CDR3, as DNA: TGTGCCAGTAGTTACGGGCAGGGAGAGACCCAGTACTTC. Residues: CASSYGQGETQYF.

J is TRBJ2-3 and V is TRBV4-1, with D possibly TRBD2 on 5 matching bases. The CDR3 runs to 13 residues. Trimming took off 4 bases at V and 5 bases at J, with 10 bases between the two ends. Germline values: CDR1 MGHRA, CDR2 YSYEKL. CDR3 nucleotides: TGCGCCAGCAGCCCACTAGTTGTAGATACGCAGTATTTT. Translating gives CASSPLVVDTQYF.